This TCR beta chain is from a study of cytomegalovirus exposure and HLA in healthy donors. Overall study results and limits: An ancestry cluster, one associated with Asian ancestry, reportedly showed fewer N-insertions than the 666-donor mean in a later analysis. Analysis was performed later, and it showed HLA-associated TCR beta chains to be more clonally expanded than equally common others.

The CDR3 extends over 14 amino acids. Germline values: CDR1 SGHTA, CDR2 FQGNSA. Trimming removed 6 bases from V and 0 bases from J; junction bases left unmatched: 2. PCR primers comprised 60 Vbeta and 13 Jbeta primers. Here immunoSEQ multiplex PCR was the method, and the copy in TCRdb shows in-frame clones only, minus some. The data contain approximately 170,000 clones, 81% of them singletons. As regards this clone: No antigen is known for it.

This TCR came from a man between 45 and 60 years old in good health and CMV-seropositive. The sequencing input was PBMCs. The chain links TRBV7-2 to TRBJ2-7, with TRBD2 matching over 10 bases. The CDR3 nucleotides are TGTGCCAGCAGAAGCGGGGGGGCCTCCTACGAGCAGTACTTC. This sequence encodes CASRSGGASYEQYF. Supplemented by reference TRBV7-2 and TRBJ2-7, the full variable domain reads GAGVSQSPSNKVTEKGKDVELRCDPISGHTALYWYRQSLGQGLEFLIYFQGNSAPDKSGLPSDRFSAERTGGSVSTLTIQRTQQEDSAVYLCASRSGGASYEQYFGPGTRLTVT.